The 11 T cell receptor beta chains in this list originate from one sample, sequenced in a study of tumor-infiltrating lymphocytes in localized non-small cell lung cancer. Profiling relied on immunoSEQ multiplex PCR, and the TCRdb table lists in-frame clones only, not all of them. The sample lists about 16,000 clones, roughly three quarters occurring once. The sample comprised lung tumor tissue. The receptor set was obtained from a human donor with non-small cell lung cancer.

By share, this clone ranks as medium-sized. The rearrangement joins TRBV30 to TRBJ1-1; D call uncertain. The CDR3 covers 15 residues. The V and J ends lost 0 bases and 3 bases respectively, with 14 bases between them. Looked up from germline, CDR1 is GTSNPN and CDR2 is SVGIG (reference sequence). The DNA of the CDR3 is TGTGCCTGGAGTGTACGGGCGGCCTGGGACACTGAAGCTTTCTTT. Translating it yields CAWSVRAAWDTEAFF.

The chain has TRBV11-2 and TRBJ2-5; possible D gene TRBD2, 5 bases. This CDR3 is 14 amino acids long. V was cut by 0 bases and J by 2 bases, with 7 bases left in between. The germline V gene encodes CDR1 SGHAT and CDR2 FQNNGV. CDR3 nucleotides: TGTGCCAGCAGCTTAGACGGACTGCAAGAGACCCAGTACTTC. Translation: CASSLDGLQETQYF.

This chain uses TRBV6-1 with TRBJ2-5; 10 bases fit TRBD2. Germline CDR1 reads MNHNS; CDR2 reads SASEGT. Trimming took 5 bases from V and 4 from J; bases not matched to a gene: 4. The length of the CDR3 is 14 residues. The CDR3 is CASSRASGGETQYF. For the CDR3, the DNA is TGTGCCAGCAGTCGCGCTAGCGGGGGAGAGACCCAGTACTTC.

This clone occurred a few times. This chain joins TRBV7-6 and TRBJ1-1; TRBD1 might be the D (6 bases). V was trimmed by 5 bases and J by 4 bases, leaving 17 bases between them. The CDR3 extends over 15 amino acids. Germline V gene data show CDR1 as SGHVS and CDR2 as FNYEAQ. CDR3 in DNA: TGTGCCAGCAGCCGCGATCAGGGGATGGGCACTGAAGCTTTCTTT. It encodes CASSRDQGMGTEAFF.

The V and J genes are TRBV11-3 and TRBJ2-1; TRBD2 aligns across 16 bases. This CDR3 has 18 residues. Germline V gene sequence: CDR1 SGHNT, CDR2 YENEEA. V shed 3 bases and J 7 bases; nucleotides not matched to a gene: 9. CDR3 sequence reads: CASSLAGTSGGAENEQFF. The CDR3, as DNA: TGTGCCAGCAGCTTGGCCGGGACTAGCGGGGGGGCTGAGAATGAGCAGTTCTTC.

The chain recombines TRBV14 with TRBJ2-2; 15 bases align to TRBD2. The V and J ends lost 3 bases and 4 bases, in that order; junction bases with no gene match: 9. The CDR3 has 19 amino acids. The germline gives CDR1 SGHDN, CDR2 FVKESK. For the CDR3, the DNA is TGTGCCAGCAGCCACCCGGGACTAGCGGGAGGCTGGGGCACCGGGGAGCTGTTTTTT. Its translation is CASSHPGLAGGWGTGELFF.

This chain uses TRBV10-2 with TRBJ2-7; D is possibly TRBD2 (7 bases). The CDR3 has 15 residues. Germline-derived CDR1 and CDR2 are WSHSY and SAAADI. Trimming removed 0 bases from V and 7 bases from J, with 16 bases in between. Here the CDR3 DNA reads TGCGCCAGCAGTGAGTCAGGGGGGGGTGAGGGGGAGCAGTACTTC. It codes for CASSESGGGEGEQYF.

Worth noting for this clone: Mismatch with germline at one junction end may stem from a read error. CDR3 loop: CASRLETGVGGYTF. The CDR3 bases are TGCGCCAGCAGATTGGAAACGGGAGTGGGTGGCTACACCTTC. This chain uses TRBV5-1 with TRBJ1-2, with D hard to call. Per germline, CDR1 SGHRS and CDR2 YFSETQ. This CDR3 comprises 14 residues.

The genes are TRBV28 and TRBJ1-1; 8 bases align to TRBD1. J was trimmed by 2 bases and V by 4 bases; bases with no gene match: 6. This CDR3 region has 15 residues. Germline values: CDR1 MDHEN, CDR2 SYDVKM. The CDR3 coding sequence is TGTGCCAGCAGTTCCGCCGGGACAGGTAACACTGAAGCTTTCTTT. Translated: CASSSAGTGNTEAFF.

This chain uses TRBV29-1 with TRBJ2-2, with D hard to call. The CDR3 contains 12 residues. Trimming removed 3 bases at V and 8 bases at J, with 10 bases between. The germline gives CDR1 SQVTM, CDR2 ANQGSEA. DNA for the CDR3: TGCAGCGTTGATGGAACCCTAGGGGAGCTGTTTTTT. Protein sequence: CSVDGTLGELFF.

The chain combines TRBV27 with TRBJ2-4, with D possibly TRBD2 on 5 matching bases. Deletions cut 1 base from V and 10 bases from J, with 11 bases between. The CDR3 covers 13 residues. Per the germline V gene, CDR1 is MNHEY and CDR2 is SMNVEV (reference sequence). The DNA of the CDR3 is TGTGCCAGCAGTTTATTGGGCGGGCCGATTCAGTACTTC. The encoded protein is CASSLLGGPIQYF.